This TCR beta chain was observed in a study of shared clonotypes between healthy human individuals. Assay: immunoSEQ multiplex PCR; the TCRdb copy retains only in-frame clones and omits some. The sample lists some 650,000 clones, approximately 97% seen once, with roughly 0.05% in the top ten. This CDR3 is 14 amino acids long. Trimming stripped 7 bases from V and 2 bases from J, with 12 bases between. Germline loops: CDR1 MDHEN, CDR2 SYDVKM. This clonotype was obtained from a woman in her twenties or thirties in good health. The rearrangement links TRBV28 to TRBJ1-5; TRBD1 might be the D (6 bases). Source material: naive CD4+ T cells sorted from blood. Stated subset: CD45RA+ positively selected. CDR3 region: CASTKYRGNQPQHF. Here the CDR3 DNA reads TGTGCCAGCACCAAATACAGGGGCAATCAGCCCCAGCATTTT.